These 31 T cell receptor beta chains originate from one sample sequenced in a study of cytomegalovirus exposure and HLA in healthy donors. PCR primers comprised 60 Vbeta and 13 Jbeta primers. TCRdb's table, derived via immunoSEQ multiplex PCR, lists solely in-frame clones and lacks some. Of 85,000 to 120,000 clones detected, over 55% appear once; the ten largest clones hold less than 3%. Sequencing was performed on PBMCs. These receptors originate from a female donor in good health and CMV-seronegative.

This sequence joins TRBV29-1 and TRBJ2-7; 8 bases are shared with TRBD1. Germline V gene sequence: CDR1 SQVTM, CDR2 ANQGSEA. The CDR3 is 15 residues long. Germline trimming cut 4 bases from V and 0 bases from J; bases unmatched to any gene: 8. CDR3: CSVGQGAGSSYEQYF. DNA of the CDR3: TGCAGCGTTGGGCAGGGGGCGGGGAGCTCCTACGAGCAGTACTTC.

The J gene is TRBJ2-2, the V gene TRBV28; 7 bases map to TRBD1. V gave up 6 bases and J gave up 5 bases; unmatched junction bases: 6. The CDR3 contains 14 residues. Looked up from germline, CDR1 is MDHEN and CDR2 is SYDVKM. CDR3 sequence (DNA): TGTGCCAGCAGGAGACAGGGAAGTACCGGGGAGCTGTTTTTT. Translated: CASRRQGSTGELFF.

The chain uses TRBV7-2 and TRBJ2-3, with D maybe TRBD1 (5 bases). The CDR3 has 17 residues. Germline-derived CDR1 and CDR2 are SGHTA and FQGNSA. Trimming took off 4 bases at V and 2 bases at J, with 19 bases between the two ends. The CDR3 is CASSSIGVQSPTDTQYF. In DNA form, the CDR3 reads TGTGCCAGCAGCTCAATAGGGGTACAGAGTCCCACAGATACGCAGTATTTT. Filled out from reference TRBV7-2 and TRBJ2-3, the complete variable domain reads GAGVSQSPSNKVTEKGKDVELRCDPISGHTALYWYRQSLGQGLEFLIYFQGNSAPDKSGLPSDRFSAERTGGSVSTLTIQRTQQEDSAVYLCASSSIGVQSPTDTQYFGPGTRLTVL.

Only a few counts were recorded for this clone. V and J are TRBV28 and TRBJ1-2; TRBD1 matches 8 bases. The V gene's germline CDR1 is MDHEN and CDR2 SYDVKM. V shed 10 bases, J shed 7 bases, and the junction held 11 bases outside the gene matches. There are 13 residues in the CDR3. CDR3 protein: CATETGARGGYTF. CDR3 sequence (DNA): TGTGCCACCGAGACAGGGGCCCGGGGTGGCTACACCTTC.

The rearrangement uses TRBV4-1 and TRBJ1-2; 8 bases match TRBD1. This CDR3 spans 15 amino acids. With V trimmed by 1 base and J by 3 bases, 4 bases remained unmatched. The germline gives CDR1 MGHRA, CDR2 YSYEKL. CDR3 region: CASSQVTGDHYGYTF. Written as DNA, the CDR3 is TGCGCCAGCAGCCAAGTGACAGGGGACCACTATGGCTACACCTTC.

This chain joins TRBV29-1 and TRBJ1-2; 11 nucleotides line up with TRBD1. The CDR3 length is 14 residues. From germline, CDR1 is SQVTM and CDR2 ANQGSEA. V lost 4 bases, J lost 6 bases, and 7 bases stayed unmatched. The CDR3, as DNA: TGCAGCGTTGGAGGTGGACAGGGGGCGCATGGCTACACCTTC. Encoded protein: CSVGGGQGAHGYTF.

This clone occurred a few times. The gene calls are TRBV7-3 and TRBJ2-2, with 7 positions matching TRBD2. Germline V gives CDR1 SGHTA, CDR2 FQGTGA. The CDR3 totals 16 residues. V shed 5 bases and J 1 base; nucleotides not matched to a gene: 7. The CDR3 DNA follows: TGTGCCAGCAGCCAACTTGGCGGGAGGAACACCGGGGAGCTGTTTTTT. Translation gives CASSQLGGRNTGELFF.

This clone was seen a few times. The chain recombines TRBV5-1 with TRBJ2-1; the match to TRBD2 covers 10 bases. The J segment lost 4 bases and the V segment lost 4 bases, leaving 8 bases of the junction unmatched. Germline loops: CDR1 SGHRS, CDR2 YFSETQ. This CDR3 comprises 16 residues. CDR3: CASSPVAGGKYNEQFF. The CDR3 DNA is TGCGCCAGCAGCCCAGTAGCGGGAGGCAAGTACAATGAGCAGTTCTTC.

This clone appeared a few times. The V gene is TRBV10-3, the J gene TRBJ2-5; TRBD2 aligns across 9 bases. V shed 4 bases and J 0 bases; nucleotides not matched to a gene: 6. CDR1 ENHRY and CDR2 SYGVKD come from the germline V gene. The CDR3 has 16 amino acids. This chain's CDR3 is CAISVLASGDQETQYF. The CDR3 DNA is TGTGCCATCAGTGTGTTGGCTAGCGGGGACCAAGAGACCCAGTACTTC.

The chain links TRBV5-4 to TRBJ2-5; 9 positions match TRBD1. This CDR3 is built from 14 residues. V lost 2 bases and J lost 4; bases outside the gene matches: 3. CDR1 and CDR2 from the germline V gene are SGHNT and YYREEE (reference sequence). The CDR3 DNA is TGTGCCAGCAGCTTAGGGGACAGGGTAGAGACCCAGTACTTC. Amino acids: CASSLGDRVETQYF. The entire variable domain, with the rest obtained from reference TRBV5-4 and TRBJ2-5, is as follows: ETGVTQSPTHLIKTRGQQVTLRCSSQSGHNTVSWYQQALGQGPQFIFQYYREEENGRGNFPPRFSGLQFPNYSSELNVNALELDDSALYLCASSLGDRVETQYFGPGTRLLVL.

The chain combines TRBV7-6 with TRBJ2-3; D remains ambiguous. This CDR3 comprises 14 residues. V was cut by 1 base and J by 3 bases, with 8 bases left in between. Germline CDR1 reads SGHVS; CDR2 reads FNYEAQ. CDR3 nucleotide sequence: TGTGCCAGCAGCTTAGTCGCAGATACAGATACGCAGTATTTT. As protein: CASSLVADTDTQYF.

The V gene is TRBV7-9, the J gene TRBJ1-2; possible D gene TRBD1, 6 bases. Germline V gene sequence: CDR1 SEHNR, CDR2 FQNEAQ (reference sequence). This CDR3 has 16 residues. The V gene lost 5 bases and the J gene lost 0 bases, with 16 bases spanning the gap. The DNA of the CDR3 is TGTGCCAGCAGCCCGCGGGGGTGGACAGCTAACTATGGCTACACCTTC. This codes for CASSPRGWTANYGYTF.

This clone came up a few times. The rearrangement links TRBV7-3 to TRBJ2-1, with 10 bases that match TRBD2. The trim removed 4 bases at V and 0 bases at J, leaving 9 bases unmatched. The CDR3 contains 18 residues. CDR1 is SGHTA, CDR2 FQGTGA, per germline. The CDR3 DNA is TGTGCCAGCAGCTATCGAAAGAGCGGGAGGGCCTCCTACAATGAGCAGTTCTTC. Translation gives CASSYRKSGRASYNEQFF.

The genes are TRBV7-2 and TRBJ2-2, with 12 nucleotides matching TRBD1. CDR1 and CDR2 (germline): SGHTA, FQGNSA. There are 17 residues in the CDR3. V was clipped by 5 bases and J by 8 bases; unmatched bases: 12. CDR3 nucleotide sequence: TGTGCCAGCAGCAGCACCCGGGACAGGGGGCTAAAAGGGGAGCTGTTTTTT. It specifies CASSSTRDRGLKGELFF.

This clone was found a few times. CDR3 loop: CAISPLSGEQFF. DNA for the CDR3: TGTGCCATCAGTCCTCTGAGCGGGGAGCAGTTCTTC. The chain employs TRBV10-3 and TRBJ2-1; D possibly corresponds to TRBD2 (6 bases). The germline V gene encodes CDR1 ENHRY and CDR2 SYGVKD. V lost 5 bases to trimming and J lost 10 bases, with 12 bases between them. CDR3 length equals 12 residues.

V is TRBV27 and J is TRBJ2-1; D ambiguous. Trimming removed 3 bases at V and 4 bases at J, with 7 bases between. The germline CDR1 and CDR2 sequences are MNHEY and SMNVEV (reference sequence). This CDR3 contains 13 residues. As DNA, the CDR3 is TGTGCCAGCAGTTTGGCCAGATACAATGAGCAGTTCTTC. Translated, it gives CASSLARYNEQFF.

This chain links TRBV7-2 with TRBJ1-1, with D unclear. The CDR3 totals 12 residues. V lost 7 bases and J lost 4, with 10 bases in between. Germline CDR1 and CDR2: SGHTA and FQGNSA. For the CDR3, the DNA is TGTGCCAGCAACCTTAAGAGCACTGAAGCTTTCTTT. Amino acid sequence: CASNLKSTEAFF.

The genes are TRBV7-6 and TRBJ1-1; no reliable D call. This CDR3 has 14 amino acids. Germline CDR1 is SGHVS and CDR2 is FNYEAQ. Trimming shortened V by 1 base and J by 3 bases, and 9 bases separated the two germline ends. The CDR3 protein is CASSLGGVHTEAFF. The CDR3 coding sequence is TGTGCCAGCAGCTTAGGTGGAGTTCACACTGAAGCTTTCTTT.

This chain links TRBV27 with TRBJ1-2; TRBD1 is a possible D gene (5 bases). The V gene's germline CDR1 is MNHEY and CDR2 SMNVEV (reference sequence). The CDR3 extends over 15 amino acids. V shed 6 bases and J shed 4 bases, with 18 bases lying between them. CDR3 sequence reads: CASRRQVDSVYGYTF. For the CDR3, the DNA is TGTGCCAGCAGACGCCAGGTCGACAGTGTCTATGGCTACACCTTC.

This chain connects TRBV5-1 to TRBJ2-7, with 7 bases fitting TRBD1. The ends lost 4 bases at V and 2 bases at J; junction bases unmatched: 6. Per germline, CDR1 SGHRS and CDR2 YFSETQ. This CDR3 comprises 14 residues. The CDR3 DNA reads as TGCGCCAGCAGCCGCGGACAGGAAACCTACGAGCAGTACTTC. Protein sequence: CASSRGQETYEQYF.

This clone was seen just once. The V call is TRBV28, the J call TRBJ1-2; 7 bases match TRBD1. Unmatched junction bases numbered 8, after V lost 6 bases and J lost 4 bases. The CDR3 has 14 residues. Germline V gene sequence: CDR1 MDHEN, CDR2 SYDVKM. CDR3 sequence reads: CASSETTGIYGYTF. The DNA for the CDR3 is TGTGCCAGCAGCGAGACGACAGGGATCTATGGCTACACCTTC.

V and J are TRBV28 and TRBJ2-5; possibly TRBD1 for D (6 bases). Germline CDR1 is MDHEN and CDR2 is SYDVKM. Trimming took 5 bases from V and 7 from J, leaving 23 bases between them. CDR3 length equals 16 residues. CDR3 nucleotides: TGTGCCAGCAGTCTCCCCTCCAGGGGCTCCATGGGGACCCAGTACTTC. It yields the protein CASSLPSRGSMGTQYF.

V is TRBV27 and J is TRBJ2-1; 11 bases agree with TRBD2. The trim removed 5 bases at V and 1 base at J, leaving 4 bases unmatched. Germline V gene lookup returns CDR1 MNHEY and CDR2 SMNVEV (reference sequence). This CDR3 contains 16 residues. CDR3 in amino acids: CASSVRLAGSYNEQFF. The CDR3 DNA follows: TGTGCCAGCAGTGTACGACTAGCGGGGTCCTACAATGAGCAGTTCTTC.

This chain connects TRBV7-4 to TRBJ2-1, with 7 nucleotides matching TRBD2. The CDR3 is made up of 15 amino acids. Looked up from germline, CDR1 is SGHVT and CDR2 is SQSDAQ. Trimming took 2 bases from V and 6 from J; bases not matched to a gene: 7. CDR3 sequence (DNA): TGTGCCAGCAGCTTATGGCGGGAGAAGATCAATGAGCAGTTCTTC. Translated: CASSLWREKINEQFF. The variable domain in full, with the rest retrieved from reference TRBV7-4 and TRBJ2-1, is GAGVSQSPRYKVAKRGRDVALRCDSISGHVTLYWYRQTLGQGSEVLTYSQSDAQRDKSGRPSGRFSAERPERSVSTLKIQRTEQGDSAVYLCASSLWREKINEQFFGPGTRLTVL.

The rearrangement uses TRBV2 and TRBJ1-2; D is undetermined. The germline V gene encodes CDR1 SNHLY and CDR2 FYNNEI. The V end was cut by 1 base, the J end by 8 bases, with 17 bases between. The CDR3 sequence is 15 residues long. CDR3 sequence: CASSEGGGQVDGYTF. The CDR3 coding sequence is TGTGCCAGCAGTGAAGGGGGAGGGCAGGTAGACGGCTACACCTTC.

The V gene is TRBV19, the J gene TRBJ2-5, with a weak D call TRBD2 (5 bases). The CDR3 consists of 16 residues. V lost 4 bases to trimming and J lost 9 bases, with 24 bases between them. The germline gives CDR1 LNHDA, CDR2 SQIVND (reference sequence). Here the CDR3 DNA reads TGTGCCAGTAGTACCTCCCCCGGCGCTGGAGGAGTAGCCCAGTACTTC. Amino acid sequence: CASSTSPGAGGVAQYF.

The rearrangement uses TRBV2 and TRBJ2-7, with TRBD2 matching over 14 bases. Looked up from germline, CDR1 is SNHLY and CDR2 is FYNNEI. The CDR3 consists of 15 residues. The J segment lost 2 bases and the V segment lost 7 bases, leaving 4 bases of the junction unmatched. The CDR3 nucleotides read TGTGCCAGCACCCAGGGACTAGCGGGGGCCTACGAGCAGTACTTC. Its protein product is CASTQGLAGAYEQYF.

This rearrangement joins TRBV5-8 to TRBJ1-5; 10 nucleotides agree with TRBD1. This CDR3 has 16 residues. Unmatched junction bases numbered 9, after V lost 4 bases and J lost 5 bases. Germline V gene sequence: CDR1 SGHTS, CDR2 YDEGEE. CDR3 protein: CASSPRDRGSDQPQHF. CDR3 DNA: TGTGCCAGCAGCCCCCGGGACAGGGGAAGTGATCAGCCCCAGCATTTT.

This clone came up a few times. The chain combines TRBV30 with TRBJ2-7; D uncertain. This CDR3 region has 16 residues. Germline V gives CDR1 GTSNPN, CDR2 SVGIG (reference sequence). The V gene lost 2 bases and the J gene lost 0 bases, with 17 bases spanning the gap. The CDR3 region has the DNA TGTGCCTGGAGTTCCCCACTCCCCGGGTCCTCCTACGAGCAGTACTTC. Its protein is CAWSSPLPGSSYEQYF.

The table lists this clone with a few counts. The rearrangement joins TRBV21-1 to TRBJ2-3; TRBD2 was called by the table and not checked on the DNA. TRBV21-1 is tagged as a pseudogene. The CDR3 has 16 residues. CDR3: CASSKEEGTSTDTQYF. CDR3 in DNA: TGTGCCAGCAGCAAAGAGGAGGGCACTAGCACAGATACGCAGTATTTT.

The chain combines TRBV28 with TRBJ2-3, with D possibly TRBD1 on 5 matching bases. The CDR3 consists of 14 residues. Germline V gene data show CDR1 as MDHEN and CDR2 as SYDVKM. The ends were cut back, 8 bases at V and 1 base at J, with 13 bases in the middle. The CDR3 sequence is CASQVLGGTDTQYF. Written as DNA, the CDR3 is TGTGCCAGCCAGGTCCTAGGGGGCACAGATACGCAGTATTTT. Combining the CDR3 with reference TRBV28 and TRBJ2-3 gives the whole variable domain DVKVTQSSRYLVKRTGEKVFLECVQDMDHENMFWYRQDPGLGLRLIYFSYDVKMKEKGDIPEGYSVSREKKERFSLILESASTNQTSMYLCASQVLGGTDTQYFGPGTRLTVL.